These 18 T cell receptor beta chains originate from one sample sequenced in a study of spatial heterogeneity in lung cancer. Study observations and caveats: Tumor mutation counts were tracked by expanded intratumoral alpha and beta TCR counts.

The time point is: sample taken at primary tumor resection. TCRdb recomputed calls from the 5' RACE reads with MiXCR, one row per CDR3 protein. The repertoire has 8,500 to 10,000 distinct CDR3 sequences, about 53% of them found once; the top ten carry roughly 28%. No cognate antigen is known for these TCRs. This sample comprised lung tumor tissue, obtained at surgery. The receptor set was obtained from a female donor with early-stage non-small cell lung cancer.

With respect to this clonotype: This beta chain lies outside the target of a library built for alpha chains; its clone size means little. The CDR3 is CASKMAGGTDTQYF. In nucleotides, the CDR3 is TGTGCCAGTAAAATGGCGGGGGGCACAGATACGCAGTATTTT. V gene TRBV19 combines with J gene TRBJ2-3; 7 bases line up with TRBD2. Germline lookup yields CDR1 LNHDA and CDR2 SQIVND (reference sequence). Trimming cost V 7 bases and J 1 base; bases outside gene matches: 5. The CDR3 runs to 14 residues.

Comment on this clonotype: The library was designed around alpha chains, so this beta chain is a stray read whose abundance carries little weight. V usage is TRBV4-3 and J usage is TRBJ2-7, with TRBD1 matching 7 bases. V shed 0 bases, J shed 2 bases, and the junction held 4 bases outside the gene matches. In germline, CDR1 is LGHNA, CDR2 YSLEER. This CDR3 has 15 residues. The CDR3 loop is CASSQEVTGAYEQYF. The CDR3 bases are TGCGCCAGCAGCCAAGAGGTCACAGGGGCCTACGAGCAGTACTTC.

There are a few counts of this clonotype. Within a library made for alpha chains, this beta chain is off target, and its count is uninformative. The V and J genes are TRBV7-9 and TRBJ1-5; 12 bases line up with TRBD1. The CDR3 totals 17 residues. With V trimmed by 5 bases and J by 1 base, 6 bases remained unmatched. Germline assignment: CDR1 SEHNR and CDR2 FQNEAQ (reference sequence). CDR3 sequence reads: CASSGGTGGYSNQPQHF. The CDR3 DNA reads TGTGCCAGCAGCGGAGGGACAGGGGGCTACAGCAATCAGCCCCAGCATTTT.

To note about this clonotype: Found in a library prepared for alpha chains, this beta chain is an off-target read, and its abundance has little meaning. The J gene is TRBJ2-7, the V gene TRBV7-6; 11 nucleotides align to TRBD2. This CDR3 has 14 residues. The V gene's germline CDR1 is SGHVS and CDR2 FNYEAQ. The V segment lost 3 bases and the J segment 3 bases; nucleotides outside the gene matches: 1. The CDR3 DNA follows: TGTGCCAGCAGCTTCGGACTAGCGGGCTACGAGCAGTACTTC. Protein product: CASSFGLAGYEQYF.

This clonotype was detected only a few times. In a library made to pick up alpha chains, this beta chain is a stray read with a size that means little. V is TRBV5-1 and J is TRBJ2-3; D remains unclear. Germline V gene lookup returns CDR1 SGHRS and CDR2 YFSETQ. Trimming removed 1 base from V and 0 bases from J, with 12 bases in between. The CDR3 has 16 amino acids. The chain's CDR3 is CASSLSGPLSTDTQYF. CDR3 nucleotides: TGCGCCAGCAGCTTGTCCGGCCCCCTTAGCACAGATACGCAGTATTTT. The full variable domain, rest sourced from reference TRBV5-1 and TRBJ2-3, is KAGVTQTPRYLIKTRGQQVTLSCSPISGHRSVSWYQQTPGQGLQFLFEYFSETQRNKGNFPGRFSGRQFSNSRSEMNVSTLELGDSALYLCASSLSGPLSTDTQYFGPGTRLTVL.

In this sample, this clonotype turned up a few times. With the library built for alpha chains, this beta chain is off target and its frequency is not meaningful. The rearrangement uses TRBV12-3 or TRBV12-4 and TRBJ2-5; 12 nucleotides agree with TRBD2. The CDR3 sequence is 13 residues long. With V trimmed by 5 bases and J by 7 bases, 2 bases remained unmatched. The chain's CDR3 is CASSLGLAGTQYF. The CDR3 nucleotides are TGTGCCAGCAGTCTGGGACTAGCGGGGACCCAGTACTTC.

By share of the sample, this clonotype is medium-sized. This beta chain turned up in a library designed for alpha chains; as an off-target read, its abundance says little. The genes are TRBV2 and TRBJ1-5, with 7 nucleotides matching TRBD1. The V and J ends lost 6 bases and 13 bases, in that order; junction bases with no gene match: 9. Germline-derived CDR1 and CDR2 are SNHLY and FYNNEI. CDR3 size: 12 residues. The CDR3 sequence: CASSTGASTQHF. The CDR3 DNA reads as TGTGCCAGCAGCACAGGGGCCTCGACTCAGCATTTT.

Note on this clonotype: The size of this beta chain means little, since it is a stray read in a library made for alpha chains. This chain uses TRBV10-3 with TRBJ2-7, with 7 bases lining up with TRBD1. V shed 8 bases and J 0 bases; nucleotides not matched to a gene: 10. CDR3 length: 15 amino acids. CDR1 is ENHRY and CDR2 is SYGVKD in the germline V gene. The CDR3 nucleotides are TGTGCCATCCGAGAAGGGGGACAGTTCTCCTACGAGCAGTACTTC. Protein: CAIREGGQFSYEQYF.

Points on this clonotype: A library prepared for alpha chains yielded this beta chain as an off-target read; its size is of little meaning. This chain links TRBV5-6 with TRBJ2-2; D gene unclear. CDR3 length: 13 amino acids. Germline assignment: CDR1 SGHDT and CDR2 YYEEEE. The ends were cut back, 5 bases at V and 9 bases at J, with 14 bases in the middle. DNA of the CDR3: TGTGCCAGCAGGACCTTCGTGGGGAGGGAGCTGTTTTTT. Translated, it gives CASRTFVGRELFF.

This clonotype was seen a handful of times. Since the library was made to target alpha chains, this beta chain is a stray read and its abundance is not meaningful. This rearrangement joins TRBV7-2 to TRBJ1-2, with TRBD1 identical over 11 bases. Germline V gene data show CDR1 as SGHTA and CDR2 as FQGNSA. This CDR3 comprises 17 residues. Losses at the gene ends were 5 bases for V and 6 bases for J; bases not matched to a gene: 14. The CDR3 sequence is CASSPGTGGGSRDGYTF. Written as DNA, the CDR3 is TGTGCCAGCAGCCCTGGGACAGGGGGAGGTTCGAGGGATGGCTACACCTTC. Full variable domain (remainder filled in from reference TRBV7-2 and TRBJ1-2): GAGVSQSPSNKVTEKGKDVELRCDPISGHTALYWYRQSLGQGLEFLIYFQGNSAPDKSGLPSDRFSAERTGGSVSTLTIQRTQQEDSAVYLCASSPGTGGGSRDGYTFGSGTRLTVV.

This clonotype has more than one count but fewer than ten. Its ends do not fully match the called genes, so a read error is possible. This beta chain came through as a stray read in a library set up for alpha chains, and its size says little. The chain has TRBV28 and TRBJ2-2; D unresolved. Germline V gene sequence: CDR1 MDHEN, CDR2 SYDVKM. The CDR3 is 16 amino acids. The CDR3 spells CASSLYGVKNAGELFF. The CDR3 DNA follows: TGTGCCAGCAGTTTATATGGGGTGAAGAACGCCGGGGAGCTGTTTTTT.

Note on this clonotype: Because this beta chain is a stray read in a library intended to capture alpha chains, its abundance should not be given much weight. The chain combines TRBV7-9 with TRBJ1-2, with D possibly being TRBD1 (5 bases). CDR3 length: 15 amino acids. With 5 bases removed from V and 4 bases from J, the gap between germline ends came to 17 bases. Germline V lookup: CDR1 SEHNR, CDR2 FQNEAQ (reference sequence). The CDR3 protein is CASSPLRTLGYGYTF. The CDR3 nucleotides read TGTGCCAGCAGCCCCCTGAGGACATTGGGCTATGGCTACACCTTC.

As regards this clonotype: This beta chain was picked up by a library intended for alpha chains and is off target, so its count carries little meaning. The gene calls are TRBV11-2 and TRBJ2-5; no clear D. V was shortened by 5 bases and J by 0 bases, with 4 bases between the two germline ends. Germline assignment: CDR1 SGHAT and CDR2 FQNNGV. There are 12 residues in the CDR3. Here the CDR3 DNA reads TGTGCCAGCAGCACGTACCAAGAGACCCAGTACTTC. This sequence encodes CASSTYQETQYF.

About this clonotype itself: This beta chain slipped into a library made for alpha chains as a stray read, so its size is not meaningful. The rearrangement links TRBV15 to TRBJ2-1; D remains ambiguous. The germline V gene encodes CDR1 LNHNV and CDR2 YYDKDF (reference sequence). The CDR3 contains 14 residues. Trimming left V 0 bases short and J 6 bases short, with 9 bases between. The CDR3 here is CATSRDLAVNEQFF. DNA for the CDR3: TGTGCCACCAGCAGAGATCTGGCAGTCAATGAGCAGTTCTTC.

About this clonotype itself: Being off target in a library aimed at alpha chains, this beta chain has a size of little meaning. The rearrangement links TRBV4-3 to TRBJ1-5; D call uncertain. The ends were cut back, 0 bases at V and 3 bases at J, with 9 bases in the middle. The CDR3 has 15 residues. Germline CDR1 is LGHNA and CDR2 is YSLEER. CDR3 loop: CASSQEWGVNQPQHF. The CDR3 DNA reads TGCGCCAGCAGCCAAGAATGGGGAGTCAATCAGCCCCAGCATTTT.

Remarks on this clonotype: This beta chain is an off-target read within a library intended for alpha chains, so its frequency means little. This chain links TRBV7-8 with TRBJ2-3, with unresolved D. Germline CDR1 and CDR2: SGHVS and FQNEAQ. Between the trimmed V and J ends, which lost 2 bases and 0 bases, there was a span of 6 bases. The CDR3 length is 14 residues. The CDR3, as DNA: TGTGCCAGCAGCTTATTATATAGCACAGATACGCAGTATTTT. Protein sequence: CASSLLYSTDTQYF.

This clonotype qualifies as medium-sized. For a library built for alpha chains, this beta chain is a stray read; little rests on its size. The V call is TRBV7-8, the J call TRBJ2-7, with D tentatively TRBD1 or TRBD2 (5 bases each). This CDR3 spans 17 amino acids. Per the germline V gene, CDR1 is SGHVS and CDR2 is FQNEAQ. The ends were cut back, 5 bases at V and 2 bases at J, with 22 bases in the middle. DNA of the CDR3: TGTGCCAGCAGCCAAGCCGTCGGGGCGGTGATACCCTACGAGCAGTACTTC. Encoded protein: CASSQAVGAVIPYEQYF.

This clonotype was seen only a few times. This beta chain came through as a stray read in a library set up for alpha chains, and its size says little. The rearrangement uses TRBV20-1 and TRBJ1-1; D is perhaps TRBD1 (5 bases). In germline, CDR1 is DFQATT, CDR2 SNEGSKA (reference sequence). The CDR3 spans 14 residues. V lost 6 bases and J 6 bases, leaving 20 bases between the germline ends. CDR3 sequence: CSAKSPGRGAEAFF. As DNA, the CDR3 is TGCAGTGCAAAGAGCCCGGGACGAGGGGCTGAAGCTTTCTTT.